This note documents a single TCR beta chain sequence. No antigen is known for it. The beta constant-region primer was an equimolar mix of two oligonucleotides covering TRBC1 and TRBC2. Four rounds of PCR amplified the ligated cDNA using nested alpha and beta constant-region primers plus SP2. Using its own MiXCR run on the UMI-ligation and nested PCR reads, TCRdb lists one record per CDR3 protein. Of 85,000 to 130,000 distinct CDR3 sequences listed, roughly 14% are singletons. The sample belongs to a study of naive and memory T cell subsets. The study, taken as a whole, reports: A few larger clonotypes appeared in naive repertoires, especially CD8, possibly memory cells re-expressing CD45RA.

Germline CDR1 reads SGHVS; CDR2 reads FNYEAQ. CDR3 size: 14 residues. Losses at the gene ends were 5 bases for V and 2 bases for J; bases not matched to a gene: 6. The rearrangement joins TRBV7-6 to TRBJ2-7, with 7 bases fitting TRBD1. The receptor was isolated from a human donor in good health. The sample consisted of naive CD8+ T cells from blood. The DNA of the CDR3 is TGTGCCAGCAGCGTCTCGACAGGGCCCTACGAGCAGTACTTC. Translation: CASSVSTGPYEQYF.